This is a list of T cell receptor beta chains from one sample in a study of blood T cell repertoires in COVID-19. Profiling relied on immunoSEQ multiplex PCR, and the TCRdb table lists in-frame clones only, not all of them. The profile shows 140,000 to 150,000 clones, roughly 78% of them singletons. The sequenced sample consisted of PBMCs or T cells enriched from blood (not recorded which). These receptors came from a woman aged 50 to 60 who had recovered from COVID-19. Each CDR3 is given with its conserved first and last residue. D genes are given only for firm matches. Rows may omit the clone size; those that give it use once, few, many or a size class.

v_gene	abundance	d_gene	j_gene	CDR3nt	CDR3aa
TRBV3-1/TRBV3-2	NA	NA	TRBJ1-4	TGTGCCAGCAGCCTTTCTGAGACACGGAATGAAAAACTGTTTTTT	CASSLSETRNEKLFF
TRBV6-5	NA	NA	TRBJ2-7	TGTGCCAGCAACAGGGTGGGATACGAGCAGTACTTC	CASNRVGYEQYF
TRBV5-4	NA	NA	TRBJ2-1	TGTGCCAGCAGCTTGGGCGGGCGGTACAATGAGCAGTTCTTC	CASSLGGRYNEQFF
TRBV19	few	TRBD1	TRBJ1-1	TGTGCCAGTAGTATGAAGGGGTGGGGGACAGGGGCACCGGCTGAAGCTTTCTTT	CASSMKGWGTGAPAEAFF
TRBV27	NA	NA	TRBJ2-4	TGTGCCAGCAGTACCCCAGGGGAAAACATTCAGTACTTC	CASSTPGENIQYF
TRBV7-9	NA	TRBD1	TRBJ1-1	TGTGCCAGCAGCTTAGCGGAAAGGGGGCCGCGGGCTACTGAAGCTTTCTTT	CASSLAERGPRATEAFF
TRBV6-5	NA	TRBD2	TRBJ2-5	TGTGCCAGCAGGCGGGGGTTACAAGAGACCCAGTACTTC	CASRRGLQETQYF
TRBV10-2	NA	NA	TRBJ2-7	TGCGCCAGCAGTGGGGGCCCCCTCGAGCAGTACTTC	CASSGGPLEQYF
TRBV30	once	TRBD2	TRBJ2-7	TGTGCCTGTTCCCCAGGACTAGTCGACAAGCAGTACTTC	CACSPGLVDKQYF
TRBV27	NA	TRBD1	TRBJ1-4	TGTGCCAGCAGTTCGAGGACAGGGTCCGATGAAAAACTGTTTTTT	CASSSRTGSDEKLFF
TRBV19	NA	TRBD1	TRBJ2-2	TGTGCCAGTAGTATAGAAACGACAGGGTACACCGGGGAGCTGTTTTTT	CASSIETTGYTGELFF
TRBV10-2	few	TRBD2	TRBJ2-2	TGCGCCAGCAGAACTAGCGGGGGGGGCACCGGGGAGCTGTTTTTT	CASRTSGGGTGELFF
TRBV24-1	few	NA	TRBJ2-1	TGTGCCACCAGTGATCCTACAGGGTACAATGAGCAGTTCTTC	CATSDPTGYNEQFF
TRBV2	NA	NA	TRBJ1-2	TGTGCCAGCAGTGCGGGGACAACTGGCTACACCTTC	CASSAGTTGYTF
TRBV5-5	NA	TRBD1	TRBJ1-2	TGTGCCAGCAGCCAGGGACAGGGGATACATGGCTACACCTTC	CASSQGQGIHGYTF
TRBV5-1	NA	TRBD2	TRBJ2-3	TGCGCCAGCAGCTTGCTAGCGGGGTTAACAGATACGCAGTATTTT	CASSLLAGLTDTQYF
TRBV5-4	NA	NA	TRBJ2-1	TGTGCCAGCAGCTTGGGGGCTTCCTCCTACAATGAGCAGTTCTTC	CASSLGASSYNEQFF
TRBV9	NA	TRBD2	TRBJ2-1	TGTGCCAGCAGCGTAGGGTGGACTAGCGGGGACAATGAGCAGTTCTTC	CASSVGWTSGDNEQFF
TRBV9	NA	NA	TRBJ2-7	TGTGCCAGCAGCGATGGTTCGGGTCGGGGGATCCACGAGCAGTACTTC	CASSDGSGRGIHEQYF
TRBV3-1/TRBV3-2	NA	TRBD2	TRBJ2-1	TGTGCCAGCAGCCCCGGGACTAGCGGGGCCTATGAGCAGTTCTTC	CASSPGTSGAYEQFF
TRBV19	NA	TRBD1	TRBJ1-1	TGTGCCAGTAGTCGTACAGGGGCGTGGGCTGAAGCTTTCTTT	CASSRTGAWAEAFF
TRBV28	NA	NA	TRBJ1-5	TGTGCCAGCAGTTATTATCGTGGAGGTCAGCCCCAGCATTTT	CASSYYRGGQPQHF
TRBV19	NA	NA	TRBJ2-7	TGTGCCAGTAGTTCACCGGGACAAAAAACCTACGAGCAGTACTTC	CASSSPGQKTYEQYF
TRBV5-1	once	NA	TRBJ1-1	TGCGCCAGCAGCTTGGACAGGAACACTGAAGCTTTCTTT	CASSLDRNTEAFF
TRBV4-1	few	TRBD2	TRBJ2-7	TGCGCCAGCAGCCACGGGAGGGGGGGACGGTCCTACGAGCAGTACTTC	CASSHGRGGRSYEQYF
TRBV12-3/TRBV12-4	NA	NA	TRBJ2-5	TGTGCCAGCAGTTTGGGCCCTACGGAGGCCCAGTACTTC	CASSLGPTEAQYF
TRBV10-3	NA	TRBD1	TRBJ2-4	TGTGCCATCAGTGGGCACAGGGGGAAAAACATTCAGTACTTC	CAISGHRGKNIQYF
TRBV19	NA	NA	TRBJ2-7	TGTGCCAGTAGTATCCCCGGACAGCCCTACGAGCAGTACTTC	CASSIPGQPYEQYF
TRBV18	NA	TRBD1	TRBJ1-6	TGTGCCAGCTCACCACTGAGGACAGGTTCTGAGACACCCCTCCACTTT	CASSPLRTGSETPLHF
TRBV5-1	NA	NA	TRBJ1-6	TGCGCCAGCAGCAACGGACAAGACAATTCACCCCTCCACTTT	CASSNGQDNSPLHF
TRBV5-5	NA	NA	TRBJ2-3	TGTGCCAGCAGCCTGGACAGAGATACGCAGTATTTT	CASSLDRDTQYF
TRBV9	NA	NA	TRBJ1-1	TGTGCCAGCAGCGTAGATAGCTATAACACTGAAGCTTTCTTT	CASSVDSYNTEAFF
TRBV29-1	NA	NA	TRBJ2-1	TGCAGCGTTGATCGACAGGTGGGGCAGTTCTTC	CSVDRQVGQFF
TRBV5-1	NA	NA	TRBJ1-4	TGCGCCAGCAGCTTGGGTTCACAAGTTGAAAAACTGTTTTTT	CASSLGSQVEKLFF
TRBV18	few	NA	TRBJ2-1	TGTGCCAGCTCACCAGTAACCCCCCCGGGAGATGAGCAGTTCTTC	CASSPVTPPGDEQFF
TRBV19	few	NA	TRBJ1-1	TGTGCCAGTAGTCCCGCCACGACAGGAGGGAACACTGAAGCTTTCTTT	CASSPATTGGNTEAFF
TRBV12-5	NA	TRBD1	TRBJ2-2	TGTGCTAGTGGCGCGACAGGGGGACGGAACACCGGGGAGCTGTTTTTT	CASGATGGRNTGELFF
TRBV5-1	NA	TRBD1	TRBJ1-3	TGCGCCAGCAGACCGAATGCAGGATTTTCAGGGGGAGGCTCTGGAAACACCATATATTTT	CASRPNAGFSGGGSGNTIYF
TRBV27	NA	TRBD1	TRBJ1-3	TGTGCCAGCAGTCGATTCGGGGACAGCATCTCTGGAAACACCATATATTTT	CASSRFGDSISGNTIYF
TRBV11-2	NA	TRBD2	TRBJ2-2	TGTGCCAGCAGCCGGACTAGCGGGGTCAACACCGGGGAGCTGTTTTTT	CASSRTSGVNTGELFF
TRBV20-1	few	TRBD1	TRBJ2-6	TGCAGTGCTAGTGGGGACAGTGCCTTCTCTGGGGCCAACGTCCTGACTTTC	CSASGDSAFSGANVLTF
TRBV5-1	few	NA	TRBJ1-2	TGCGCCAGCAGCTTGGAAGGAGGGTATGGCTACACCTTC	CASSLEGGYGYTF
TRBV4-1	NA	TRBD1	TRBJ2-1	TGCGCCAGTCGACAGGGGGTCAGTAGTGAGCAGTTCTTC	CASRQGVSSEQFF
TRBV5-6	NA	NA	TRBJ1-1	TGTGCCAGCAGCTCGCCGGGGATGGGGAACACTGAAGCTTTCTTT	CASSSPGMGNTEAFF
TRBV5-1	once	NA	TRBJ2-2	TGCGCCAGCAGCGCGGGACTTTCGGGTAAAGCCGGGGAGCTGTTTTTT	CASSAGLSGKAGELFF
TRBV10-2	NA	NA	TRBJ1-6	TGCGCCAGCAGATCCGGGACACCTCTCTCACCCCTCCACTTT	CASRSGTPLSPLHF
TRBV7-8	NA	TRBD1	TRBJ2-3	TGTGCCAGCAACATCGACAGGGCCAGGGATACGCAGTATTTT	CASNIDRARDTQYF
TRBV27	NA	NA	TRBJ1-5	TGTGCCAGCAGTTTAACCCGGGGGGCGAATCAGCCCCAGCATTTT	CASSLTRGANQPQHF
TRBV28	NA	TRBD1	TRBJ1-4	TGTGCCACCCAGCCGACCGGGACAGGGGCCACTGGTGAAAAACTGTTTTTT	CATQPTGTGATGEKLFF
TRBV28	NA	NA	TRBJ1-2	TGTGCCAGCACCCTTCTGGGGGGCTATGGCTACACCTTC	CASTLLGGYGYTF
TRBV7-2	NA	NA	TRBJ1-2	TGTGCCAGCAGTCCAGGGTGGTCCCGCTATGGCTACACCTTC	CASSPGWSRYGYTF
TRBV19	NA	TRBD1	TRBJ1-6	TGTGCCAGTAGTATACAGGGGGCGACTAATTCACCCCTCCACTTT	CASSIQGATNSPLHF
TRBV28	few	NA	TRBJ1-1	TGTGCCACCAACGAGCCACAGGGTCGGTGGAACACTGAAGCTTTCTTT	CATNEPQGRWNTEAFF